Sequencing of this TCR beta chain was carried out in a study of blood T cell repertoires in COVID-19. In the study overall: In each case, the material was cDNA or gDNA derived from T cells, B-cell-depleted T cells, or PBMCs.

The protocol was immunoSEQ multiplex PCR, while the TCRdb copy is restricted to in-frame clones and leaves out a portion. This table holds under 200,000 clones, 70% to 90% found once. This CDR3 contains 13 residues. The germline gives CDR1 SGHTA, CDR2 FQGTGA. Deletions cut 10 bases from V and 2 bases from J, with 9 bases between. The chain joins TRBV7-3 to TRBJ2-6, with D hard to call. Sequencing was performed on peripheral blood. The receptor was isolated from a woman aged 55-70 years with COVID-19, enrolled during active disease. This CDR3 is CATRATGANVLTF. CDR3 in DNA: TGTGCCACCCGTGCGACTGGGGCCAACGTCCTGACTTTC.